Each of the 21 T cell receptor beta chains below was sequenced from the same sample in a study of control samples from healthy donors and cancer patients. The repertoire was sequenced with immunoSEQ multiplex PCR; TCRdb's copy has only in-frame clones and lacks some. Of about 160,000 clones in the sample, roughly 95% were seen once. Sequenced material: blood. The receptors derive from a woman in her 30s in good health.

V is TRBV28 and J is TRBJ2-7; 9 nucleotides agree with TRBD1. V lost 7 bases, J lost 3 bases, and 4 bases stayed unmatched. The CDR3 has 13 amino acids. Germline CDR1 is MDHEN and CDR2 is SYDVKM. The CDR3 region has the DNA TGTGCCAGCAAGGGACAGGGAGACTACGAGCAGTACTTC. Its protein product is CASKGQGDYEQYF.

V and J are TRBV2 and TRBJ2-3; 9 bases are shared with TRBD1. Per the germline V gene, CDR1 is SNHLY and CDR2 is FYNNEI. The junction had 4 bases not matched to a gene; V was cut back by 3 bases and J by 3 bases. The CDR3 is made up of 15 amino acids. CDR3 coding DNA: TGTGCCAGCAGTGAGGGACAGGGAATAACAGATACGCAGTATTTT. Encoded protein: CASSEGQGITDTQYF. Full variable domain (rest looked up from reference TRBV2 and TRBJ2-3): EPEVTQTPSHQVTQMGQEVILRCVPISNHLYFYWYRQILGQKVEFLVSFYNNEISEKSEIFDDQFSVERPDGSNFTLKIRSTKLEDSAMYFCASSEGQGITDTQYFGPGTRLTVL.

The chain uses TRBV5-5 and TRBJ1-6; D is unresolved. CDR1 SGHKS and CDR2 YYEKEE come from the germline V gene (reference sequence). CDR3 length: 13 amino acids. V gave up 1 base and J gave up 8 bases, with 7 bases separating them. The CDR3 region is CASSLTEYSPLHF. CDR3 DNA sequence: TGTGCCAGCAGCTTGACTGAGTATTCACCCCTCCACTTT.

The chain recombines TRBV10-2 with TRBJ2-1; 12 bases line up with TRBD2. CDR3 length equals 16 residues. The germline V gene has CDR1 WSHSY and CDR2 SAAADI. The V and J ends lost 2 bases and 7 bases, in that order; junction bases with no gene match: 6. CDR3 residues: CASSEALAGGPNEQFF. The CDR3 DNA reads as TGCGCCAGCAGTGAGGCCCTAGCGGGGGGGCCTAATGAGCAGTTCTTC.

The chain links TRBV9 to TRBJ1-1; no definite D call. This CDR3 comprises 15 residues. V was shortened by 3 bases and J by 1 base, with 13 bases between the two germline ends. The germline V gene encodes CDR1 SGDLS and CDR2 YYNGEE. The CDR3 loop reads CASSETERWNTEAFF. CDR3 coding DNA: TGTGCCAGCAGCGAGACCGAAAGGTGGAACACTGAAGCTTTCTTT. The full variable domain, its missing parts supplied by reference TRBV9 and TRBJ1-1, is DSGVTQTPKHLITATGQRVTLRCSPRSGDLSVYWYQQSLDQGLQFLIQYYNGEERAKGNILERFSAQQFPDLHSELNLSSLELGDSALYFCASSETERWNTEAFFGQGTRLTVV.

The chain uses TRBV6-5 and TRBJ1-1; TRBD1 matches 7 bases. This CDR3 spans 15 amino acids. With 7 bases clipped from V and 0 bases from J, the junction kept 8 bases outside the gene matches. Germline-derived CDR1 and CDR2 are MNHEY and SVGAGI. The CDR3 DNA reads as TGTGCCAGCACCCCGGGACAGCTCATGAACACTGAAGCTTTCTTT. This codes for CASTPGQLMNTEAFF.

DNA of the CDR3: TGTGCCAGTCCACCACGGGACAGGCGGCAGACAGATACGCAGTATTTT. Its protein product is CASPPRDRRQTDTQYF. This chain links TRBV18 with TRBJ2-3; TRBD1 matches at 8 bases. The germline gives CDR1 KGHSH, CDR2 LQKENI. V was clipped by 9 bases and J by 3 bases; unmatched bases: 14. The CDR3 extends over 16 amino acids.

The gene calls are TRBV3-1 (or the pseudogene TRBV3-2) and TRBJ1-4; 7 bases are a match to TRBD1. The CDR3 is 17 amino acids. V shed 4 bases and J 7 bases; nucleotides not matched to a gene: 15. Germline V gene data show CDR1 as LGHDT and CDR2 as YNNKEL (reference sequence). CDR3 protein: CASSPTKAGGGGEKLFF. In nucleotides, the CDR3 is TGTGCCAGCAGCCCCACGAAGGCAGGGGGAGGAGGTGAAAAACTGTTTTTT.

The chain employs TRBV7-2 and TRBJ2-5, with 7 bases lining up with TRBD2. Germline trimming cut 2 bases from V and 7 bases from J; bases unmatched to any gene: 7. The CDR3 spans 14 residues. Looked up from germline, CDR1 is SGHTA and CDR2 is FQGNSA. The CDR3 loop is CASSLQGREWTQYF. CDR3 bases: TGTGCCAGCAGCTTACAAGGGCGGGAGTGGACCCAGTACTTC.

V gene TRBV9 combines with J gene TRBJ1-3; perhaps TRBD1 as D (5 bases). The CDR3 loop spans 15 amino acids. Trimming took 4 bases from V and 0 from J, leaving 11 bases between them. Germline CDR1 SGDLS, CDR2 YYNGEE. CDR3: CASSPLGLSGNTIYF. CDR3 nucleotides: TGTGCCAGCAGCCCATTGGGACTCTCTGGAAACACCATATATTTT.

The chain couples TRBV4-1 to TRBJ2-3; a possible D gene is TRBD2 (6 bases). The V end lost 1 base, the J end lost 6 bases, and 26 bases lay between the germline ends. The CDR3 extends over 19 amino acids. CDR1 and CDR2 from the germline V gene are MGHRA and YSYEKL. For the CDR3, the DNA is TGCGCCAGCAGCCAAGGGTGGCCTAAGAGTAGCGGAAGAGGCGATACGCAGTATTTT. It codes for CASSQGWPKSSGRGDTQYF.

This rearrangement joins TRBV20-1 to TRBJ2-1; D is unresolved. CDR3 length equals 13 residues. Trimming left V 3 bases short and J 7 bases short, with 13 bases between. Germline CDR1 reads DFQATT; CDR2 reads SNEGSKA (reference sequence). The CDR3 sequence is CSASRAGRNEQFF. Here the CDR3 DNA reads TGCAGTGCTAGTCGAGCAGGTAGGAATGAGCAGTTCTTC.

This sequence joins TRBV18 and TRBJ1-2, with D perhaps TRBD1 (6 bases). This CDR3 comprises 13 residues. V gave up 3 bases and J gave up 8 bases, with 13 bases separating them. Per germline, CDR1 KGHSH and CDR2 LQKENI. The CDR3 DNA reads as TGTGCCAGCTCACCGGACAGCCATGAGGGCTACACCTTC. It specifies CASSPDSHEGYTF.

V gene TRBV28 combines with J gene TRBJ2-5; D uncertain. Germline lookup yields CDR1 MDHEN and CDR2 SYDVKM. The CDR3 totals 14 residues. The V and J ends lost 1 base and 5 bases respectively, with 11 bases between them. Written as DNA, the CDR3 is TGTGCCAGCAGTTTATATGTCCAAGTCGAGACCCAGTACTTC. Translated: CASSLYVQVETQYF.

This chain connects TRBV28 to TRBJ1-3; D may be TRBD1 (6 bases). Per germline, CDR1 MDHEN and CDR2 SYDVKM. The CDR3 contains 14 residues. The V gene lost 5 bases and the J gene lost 0 bases, with 8 bases spanning the gap. CDR3 DNA: TGTGCCAGCAGTCCGGACAGCTCTGGAAACACCATATATTTT. It specifies CASSPDSSGNTIYF.

This sequence joins TRBV7-9 and TRBJ1-2; D gene uncertain. CDR1 and CDR2 (germline): SEHNR, FQNEAQ (reference sequence). V was cut by 5 bases and J by 8 bases, with 12 bases left in between. The CDR3 is made up of 12 amino acids. The CDR3 reads CASSDRRVGYTF. The CDR3 bases are TGTGCCAGCAGCGATCGCCGGGTCGGCTACACCTTC.

Here the CDR3 reads CASSTPGLAGFLRVDNEQFF. The CDR3 region has the DNA TGTGCCAGTAGTACCCCGGGACTAGCGGGATTTCTCAGGGTTGACAATGAGCAGTTCTTC. The chain recombines TRBV19 with TRBJ2-1; TRBD2 matches 13 bases. Germline CDR1 and CDR2: LNHDA and SQIVND (reference sequence). Trimming removed 4 bases from V and 5 bases from J; junction bases left unmatched: 17. The CDR3 covers 20 residues.

This rearrangement joins TRBV21-1 to TRBJ2-7. TRBV21-1 is flagged as a pseudogene. There are 14 residues in the CDR3. The CDR3 DNA reads TGTGCCAGCAGCAAAGTGGGGGGCGCCTACGAGCAGTACTTC. It encodes CASSKVGGAYEQYF.

The rearrangement uses TRBV14 and TRBJ2-4; the match to TRBD1 covers 8 bases. The CDR3 is made up of 23 amino acids. Germline assignment: CDR1 SGHDN and CDR2 FVKESK. Trimming at V came to 0 bases and at J to 0 bases, leaving 22 bases not matched to a gene. The CDR3 sequence: CASSQEGTGTFSDIRIAKNIQYF. As DNA, the CDR3 is TGTGCCAGCAGCCAAGAGGGGACAGGAACGTTTTCCGATATACGAATAGCCAAAAACATTCAGTACTTC.

The CDR3 DNA reads as TGTGCCAGCAGCCGAGAGGGCGGGAGGACAGATACGCAGTATTTT. Translated: CASSREGGRTDTQYF. V and J are TRBV11-2 and TRBJ2-3, with 8 positions matching TRBD2. The V gene end was trimmed by 5 bases and the J gene end by 3 bases; junction bases not matched to a gene: 7. This CDR3 comprises 15 residues. Germline V gives CDR1 SGHAT, CDR2 FQNNGV.

The V gene is TRBV10-3, the J gene TRBJ1-2; possibly TRBD1 for D (6 bases). Per germline, CDR1 ENHRY and CDR2 SYGVKD. V was cut by 3 bases and J by 4 bases, with 18 bases left in between. The CDR3 totals 16 residues. CDR3 loop: CAISDDTTGNFYGYTF. In DNA, the CDR3 is TGTGCCATCAGTGATGACACCACAGGGAATTTCTATGGCTACACCTTC.